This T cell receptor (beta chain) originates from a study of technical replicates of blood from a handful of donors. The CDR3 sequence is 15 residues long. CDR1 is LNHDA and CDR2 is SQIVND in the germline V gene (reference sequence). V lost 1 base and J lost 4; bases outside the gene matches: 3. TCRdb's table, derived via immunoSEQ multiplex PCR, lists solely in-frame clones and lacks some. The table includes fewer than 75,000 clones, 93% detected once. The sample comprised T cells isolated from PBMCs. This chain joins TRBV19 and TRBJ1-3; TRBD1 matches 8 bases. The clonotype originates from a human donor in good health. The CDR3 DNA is TGTGCCAGTAGTATAGGGACAGGGATCGGAAACACCATATATTTT. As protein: CASSIGTGIGNTIYF.